These T cell receptor beta chains were read from a single sample in a study of immune evolution from preneoplasia to lung adenocarcinoma. Some clones are missing from TCRdb's copy, which holds only in-frame ones; the method was immunoSEQ multiplex PCR. The sample consists of under 3,000 clones, 70% to 85% of them appearing once. The specimen was FFPE atypical adenomatous hyperplasia tissue from the lung. Source of these receptors: a person aged 65-85 years with lung adenocarcinoma. CDR3s include the opening cysteine and the closing phenylalanine or tryptophan. D genes are given only for firm matches.

TRBJ2-3 | TRBV7-9 | TRBD2 | CASSRAGGDTDTQYF
TRBJ2-7 | TRBV7-3 | NA | CASSNSPGTEQYF
TRBJ2-1 | TRBV6-1 | NA | CASSDEFYNEQFF
TRBJ2-3 | TRBV30 | TRBD2 | CANRLAGTDTQYF
TRBJ1-2 | TRBV30 | TRBD1 | CAWILSGTGGVGYTF
TRBJ1-1 | TRBV27 | TRBD1 | CASSRGTGMNTEAFF
TRBJ2-3 | TRBV27 | NA | CASSWRGSRTDTQYF
TRBJ1-1 | TRBV19 | TRBD1 | CASIQGGGSTEAFF
TRBJ2-7 | TRBV11-3 | TRBD2 | CASSPPAFWRGRAYEQYF
TRBJ2-1 | TRBV7-8 | NA | CASSLTGRAYNEQFF
TRBJ1-5 | TRBV27 | TRBD1 | CASSLGTDNQPQHF
TRBJ1-1 | TRBV6-5 | NA | CASGDSEAFF
TRBJ2-7 | TRBV18 | NA | CASSLNTGNEQYF
TRBJ1-3 | TRBV5-1 | NA | CASSFSGDSGNTIYF
TRBJ2-2 | TRBV15 | TRBD1 | CATSRVPPRGQGGSGELFF
TRBJ1-2 | TRBV2 | NA | CASSWQNFDGYTF
TRBJ2-1 | TRBV29-1 | NA | CSVELQERAYNEQFF
TRBJ1-1 | TRBV18 | TRBD1 | CASSPDTTGDTEAFF
TRBJ1-2 | TRBV28 | NA | CASSYTLTRTGGYGYTF
TRBJ2-7 | TRBV10-1 | TRBD1 | CASRRGQGAQPAYEQYF
TRBJ1-2 | TRBV2 | NA | CASSARQPNYGYTF
TRBJ1-2 | TRBV5-1 | NA | CASSLLTGVYGYTF
TRBJ1-5 | TRBV6-5 | NA | CASSYRVNQPQHF
TRBJ2-5 | TRBV19 | NA | CASSPSQETQYF
TRBJ1-1 | TRBV29-1 | NA | CSVRGGDNTEAFF
TRBJ1-4 | TRBV18 | NA | CASSPGRESNEKLFF
TRBJ1-2 | TRBV28 | NA | CASNTGPRGYTF
TRBJ2-1 | TRBV2 | TRBD2 | CASSATGTSGGGQFF
TRBJ2-2 | TRBV4-2 | NA | CASSQDYGELFF
TRBJ2-5 | TRBV7-8 | TRBD2 | CASSANPPGLAGVGEETQYF
TRBJ2-5 | TRBV9 | TRBD2 | CASSVLAGGIQETQYF
TRBJ1-1 | TRBV6-6 | NA | CASNNGNTEAFF
TRBJ2-7 | TRBV7-6 | TRBD1 | CASSLKQGAILEQYF
TRBJ1-1 | TRBV6-5 | NA | CASSYSRAQGTEAFF
TRBJ1-1 | TRBV30 | TRBD1 | CAWTSGTGFLNTEAFF
TRBJ2-2 | TRBV9 | NA | CASSASTGINTGELFF
TRBJ2-7 | TRBV9 | TRBD1 | CASSVSTGGSYEQYF
TRBJ2-1 | TRBV7-3 | TRBD2 | CASSSWAPRTASGEGNEQFF
TRBJ2-3 | TRBV4-1 | TRBD1 | CASSLLLTGGTDTQYF
TRBJ2-3 | TRBV5-1 | NA | CASSFYGSTDTQYF
TRBJ1-5 | TRBV6-1 | TRBD1 | CASSEVEGGEQPQHF
TRBJ2-6 | TRBV19 | NA | CASNFERASGANVLTF
TRBJ2-7 | TRBV5-1 | NA | CASSLASQDSSYEQYF
TRBJ1-2 | TRBV29-1 | TRBD1 | CSVDGEKTGSGGYTF
TRBJ1-5 | TRBV28 | NA | CATTRRSTVQPQHF
TRBJ2-7 | TRBV5-1 | NA | CASSLAQTDPYEQYF
TRBJ2-5 | TRBV5-1 | TRBD2 | CASSLSAGAETQYF
TRBJ2-1 | TRBV11-2 | NA | CASSLVGSRAPQFF
TRBJ1-4 | TRBV9 | TRBD1 | CASSPRGQGEKLFF
TRBJ2-2 | TRBV25-1 | TRBD1 | CASRGQGNTGELFF
TRBJ2-1 | TRBV5-4 | TRBD2 | CASRPETSAEQFF